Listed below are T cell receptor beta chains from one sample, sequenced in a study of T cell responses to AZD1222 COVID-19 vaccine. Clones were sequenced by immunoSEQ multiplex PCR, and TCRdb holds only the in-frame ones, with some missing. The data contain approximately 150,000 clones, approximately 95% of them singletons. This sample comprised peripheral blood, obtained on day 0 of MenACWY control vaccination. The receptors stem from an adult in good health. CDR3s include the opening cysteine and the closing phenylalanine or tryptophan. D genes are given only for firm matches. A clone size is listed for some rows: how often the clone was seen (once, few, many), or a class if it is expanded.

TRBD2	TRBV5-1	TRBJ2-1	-	TGCGCCAGCAGCTTGGTCGGTCTAGCGGGTGCTAATGAGCAGTTCTTC	CASSLVGLAGANEQFF
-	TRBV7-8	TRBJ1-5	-	TGTGCCAGCAGCTTAGAAGGTCGGGGATTGAGTCAGCCCCAGCATTTT	CASSLEGRGLSQPQHF
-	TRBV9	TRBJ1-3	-	TGTGCCAGCAGCGTATTAGAGGGGCGCGTATCTGGAAACACCATATATTTT	CASSVLEGRVSGNTIYF
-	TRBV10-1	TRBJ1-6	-	TGCGCCAGCAGTGATTGCGGAGGCGTCCTCTATAATTCACCCCTCCACTTT	CASSDCGGVLYNSPLHF
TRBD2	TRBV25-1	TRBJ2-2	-	TGTGCCAGCAGTGACGGGGGGTACACCGGGGAGCTGTTTTTT	CASSDGGYTGELFF
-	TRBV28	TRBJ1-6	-	TGTGCCAGCAGTTTACTTAATGACATCTCACCCCTCCACTTT	CASSLLNDISPLHF
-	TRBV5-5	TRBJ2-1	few	TGTGCCAGCAGCTTGGGCCCAAACAATGAGCAGTTCTTC	CASSLGPNNEQFF
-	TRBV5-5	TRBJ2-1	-	TGTGCCAGCAGCTCCCCCGTCGGGAGCTCCTACAATGAGCAGTTCTTC	CASSSPVGSSYNEQFF
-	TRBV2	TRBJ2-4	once	TGTGCCAGCAGCGATCCCACCGGGCTAGCCAAAAACATTCAGTACTTC	CASSDPTGLAKNIQYF
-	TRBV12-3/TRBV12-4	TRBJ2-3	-	TGTGCCAGCAAGCTCAGTGCAGATACGCAGTATTTT	CASKLSADTQYF
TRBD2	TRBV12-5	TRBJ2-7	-	TGTGCTAGTGGCCAAGGGCTAGCGGGGGGCCCATCCTACGAGCAGTACTTC	CASGQGLAGGPSYEQYF
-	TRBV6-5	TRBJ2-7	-	TGTGCCAGCAGTTACTCGACTTACAGTTCCTACGAGCAGTACTTC	CASSYSTYSSYEQYF
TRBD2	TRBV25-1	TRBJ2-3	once	TGTGCCAGCAGTGAAAGGCTAGCGGTAGATACGCAGTATTTT	CASSERLAVDTQYF
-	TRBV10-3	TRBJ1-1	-	TGTGCCACCCGACAGAAAAGTACCAACACTGAAGCTTTCTTT	CATRQKSTNTEAFF
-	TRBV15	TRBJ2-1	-	TGTGCCACCAGCAGCGAGCTCCGTAGCTCCTACAATGAGCAGTTCTTC	CATSSELRSSYNEQFF
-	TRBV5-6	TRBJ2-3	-	TGTGCCAGCAGCAATGCAGGAACAGATACGCAGTATTTT	CASSNAGTDTQYF
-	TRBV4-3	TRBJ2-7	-	TGCGCCAGCAGCCTCCGGTGGGACGGTTCCTACGAGCAGTACTTC	CASSLRWDGSYEQYF
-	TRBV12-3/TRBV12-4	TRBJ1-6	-	TGTGCCAGCAGCCCGACCGCTTCACCCCTCCACTTT	CASSPTASPLHF